These 15 T cell receptor beta chains share one sample of origin, sequenced in a study of control samples from healthy donors and cancer patients. The method was immunoSEQ multiplex PCR; TCRdb's version includes in-frame clones alone and lacks a portion of them. The sample carries roughly 93,000 clones, about 89% recorded once. Input material: PBMCs. These receptors all come from a woman aged 50 to 60 with colorectal cancer.

In DNA form, the CDR3 reads TGTGCCAGCACACGAAACAATGAGCAGTTCTTC. Translating it yields CASTRNNEQFF. The rearrangement uses TRBV5-6 and TRBJ2-1; D uncertain. V was trimmed by 6 bases and J by 5 bases, leaving 6 bases between them. The CDR3 sequence is 11 residues long. The V gene's germline CDR1 is SGHDT and CDR2 YYEEEE. Combining the CDR3 with reference TRBV5-6 and TRBJ2-1 gives the whole variable domain DAGVTQSPTHLIKTRGQQVTLRCSPKSGHDTVSWYQQALGQGPQFIFQYYEEEERQRGNFPDRFSGHQFPNYSSELNVNALLLGDSALYLCASTRNNEQFFGPGTRLTVL.

The chain has TRBV6-5 and TRBJ1-2; possibly TRBD1 for D (5 bases). Germline CDR1 and CDR2: MNHEY and SVGAGI. The CDR3 length is 13 residues. V was clipped by 6 bases and J by 2 bases, with 10 bases between them. In nucleotides, the CDR3 is TGTGCCAGCAGCTCGGGGGACAACTATGGCTACACCTTC. Encoded protein: CASSSGDNYGYTF.

The chain combines TRBV12-3 or TRBV12-4 with TRBJ2-2; D remains ambiguous. This CDR3 comprises 11 residues. Deletions cut 9 bases from V and 5 bases from J, with 7 bases between. This CDR3 is CASLQTGELFF. The CDR3 bases are TGTGCCAGTTTGCAAACCGGGGAGCTGTTTTTT.

This clone showed up just a few times. The rearrangement joins TRBV10-2 to TRBJ1-1, with TRBD1 matching 12 bases. V was clipped by 7 bases and J by 6 bases; unmatched bases: 9. CDR3 length: 15 amino acids. CDR1 is WSHSY, CDR2 SAAADI, per germline. This CDR3 is CASNRGTGGISEAFF. DNA for the CDR3: TGCGCCAGCAATCGCGGGACAGGGGGCATTTCTGAAGCTTTCTTT.

This clone came up once. This chain connects TRBV5-8 to TRBJ1-4; perhaps TRBD1 as D (5 bases). This CDR3 is 16 amino acids long. Germline CDR1 SGHTS, CDR2 YDEGEE. Deletions cut 4 bases from V and 3 bases from J, with 16 bases between. The CDR3 reads CASSPGGSSANEKLFF. CDR3 DNA: TGTGCCAGCAGCCCGGGGGGGTCCAGTGCTAATGAAAAACTGTTTTTT.

The gene calls are TRBV9 and TRBJ2-2; D gene uncertain. The CDR3 totals 15 residues. Germline loops: CDR1 SGDLS, CDR2 YYNGEE. V was cut by 0 bases and J by 5 bases, with 11 bases left in between. The CDR3 loop reads CASSVAWGNTGELFF. CDR3 coding DNA: TGTGCCAGCAGCGTAGCATGGGGAAATACCGGGGAGCTGTTTTTT.

The chain has TRBV6-5 and TRBJ1-1, with 10 bases that match TRBD1. V trimming: 6 bases; J trimming: 5 bases; junction bases outside the gene matches: 6. The CDR3 spans 14 residues. The germline gives CDR1 MNHEY, CDR2 SVGAGI. CDR3: CASSPGQGSTEAFF. DNA for the CDR3: TGTGCCAGCAGCCCGGGACAGGGGAGTACTGAAGCTTTCTTT.

The chain joins TRBV18 to TRBJ2-1, with TRBD2 as a possible D gene (5 bases). Between the trimmed V and J ends, which lost 4 bases and 5 bases, there was a span of 12 bases. Germline V gene sequence: CDR1 KGHSH, CDR2 LQKENI. The CDR3 is 14 residues long. CDR3: CASSRTGLHNEQFF. CDR3 bases: TGTGCCAGCTCACGAACTGGACTGCACAATGAGCAGTTCTTC.

The rearrangement joins TRBV27 to TRBJ1-2; TRBD1 matches 8 bases. This CDR3 has 15 residues. Germline V gives CDR1 MNHEY, CDR2 SMNVEV (reference sequence). The V and J ends lost 5 bases and 4 bases, in that order; junction bases with no gene match: 9. The CDR3 DNA follows: TGTGCCAGCAGTCCCCGGACAGGGATGAGCTATGGCTACACCTTC. Translated, it gives CASSPRTGMSYGYTF.

The gene calls are TRBV9 and TRBJ1-6; TRBD1 matches at 8 bases. J gave up 10 bases and V 5 bases, and 8 bases lay outside the gene matches. The CDR3 contains 14 residues. In germline, CDR1 is SGDLS, CDR2 YYNGEE. The CDR3 bases are TGTGCCAGCAGGAACCCAGGGGGCGGATCACCCCTCCACTTT. Protein sequence: CASRNPGGGSPLHF.

The CDR3 protein is CATSRDNRRGPQHF. CDR3 in DNA: TGTGCCACCAGCAGAGATAATCGGCGGGGACCCCAGCATTTT. The gene calls are TRBV15 and TRBJ1-5, with unresolved D. Germline assignment: CDR1 LNHNV and CDR2 YYDKDF (reference sequence). V lost 0 bases and J 10 bases, leaving 13 bases between the germline ends. The CDR3 is made up of 14 amino acids.

This sequence joins TRBV7-8 and TRBJ1-4; possibly TRBD1 for D (6 bases). This CDR3 has 17 amino acids. Trimming removed 1 base from V and 6 bases from J, with 18 bases in between. CDR1 and CDR2 from the germline V gene are SGHVS and FQNEAQ. The CDR3 protein is CASSLVGQGWADEKLFF. The CDR3 bases are TGTGCCAGCAGCTTAGTAGGCCAGGGGTGGGCGGATGAAAAACTGTTTTTT.

The rearrangement links TRBV27 to TRBJ1-2, with 8 bases fitting TRBD1. The J segment lost 6 bases and the V segment lost 5 bases, leaving 5 bases of the junction unmatched. Germline CDR1 MNHEY, CDR2 SMNVEV (reference sequence). The CDR3 is made up of 13 amino acids. The chain's CDR3 is CASSPWTGNGYTF. In DNA form, the CDR3 reads TGTGCCAGCAGTCCTTGGACAGGGAATGGCTACACCTTC.

CDR3 protein: CASSLRGLSTDTQYF. DNA for the CDR3: TGTGCCAGCAGCTTACGGGGACTTAGCACAGATACGCAGTATTTT. The chain employs TRBV7-2 and TRBJ2-3, with a weak D call TRBD2 (6 bases). V dropped 2 bases and J dropped 0 bases, with 9 bases sitting between them. The CDR3 is 15 amino acids. The V gene's germline CDR1 is SGHTA and CDR2 FQGNSA.

This chain uses TRBV5-1 with TRBJ1-1; D ambiguous. CDR1 is SGHRS, CDR2 YFSETQ, per germline. Trimming took off 4 bases at V and 3 bases at J, with 7 bases between the two ends. CDR3 length equals 12 residues. CDR3 region: CASSPGHTEAFF. CDR3 bases: TGCGCCAGCAGCCCCGGGCACACTGAAGCTTTCTTT.